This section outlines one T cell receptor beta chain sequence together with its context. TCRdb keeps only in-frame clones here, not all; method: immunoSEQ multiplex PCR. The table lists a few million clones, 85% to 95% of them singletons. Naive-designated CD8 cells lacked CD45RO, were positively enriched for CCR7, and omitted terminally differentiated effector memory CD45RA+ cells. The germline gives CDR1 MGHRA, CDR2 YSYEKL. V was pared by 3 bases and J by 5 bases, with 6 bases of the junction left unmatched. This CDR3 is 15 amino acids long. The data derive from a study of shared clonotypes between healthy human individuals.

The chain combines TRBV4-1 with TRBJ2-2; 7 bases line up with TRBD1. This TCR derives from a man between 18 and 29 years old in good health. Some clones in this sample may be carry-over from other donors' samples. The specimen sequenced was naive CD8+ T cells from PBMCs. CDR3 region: CASSQTGMETGELFF. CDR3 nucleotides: TGCGCCAGCAGCCAGACAGGGATGGAGACCGGGGAGCTGTTTTTT.